Listed here are 4 T cell receptor beta chains from one sample, sequenced in a study of T cells of healthy individuals. In TCRdb, the 5' RACE reads were re-called with MiXCR into one record per CDR3 protein. The sample lists approximately 50,000 distinct CDR3 sequences, roughly 15% occurring once. Source of these receptors: a human donor in good health.

This clonotype was seen more than once but under ten times. The chain combines TRBV7-9 with TRBJ2-2; D is possibly TRBD1 (5 bases). Per germline, CDR1 SEHNR and CDR2 FQNEAQ (reference sequence). The CDR3 runs to 13 residues. The ends were cut back, 3 bases at V and 6 bases at J, with 8 bases in the middle. The CDR3 reads CASSLMGPGELFF. CDR3 nucleotide sequence: TGTGCCAGCAGCTTGATGGGGCCCGGGGAGCTGTTTTTT.

This clonotype was seen ten or more times. The CDR3 nucleotides are TGTGCCAGCAGCCAAACTAATAACTATGGCTACACCTTC. The encoded protein is CASSQTNNYGYTF. V gene TRBV14 combines with J gene TRBJ1-2; the D is unclear. Germline CDR1 reads SGHDN; CDR2 reads FVKESK. V shed 2 bases and J shed 1 base, with 5 bases lying between them. There are 13 residues in the CDR3.

The J gene is TRBJ2-7, the V gene TRBV4-1; 12 positions match TRBD2. From germline, CDR1 is MGHRA and CDR2 YSYEKL. The CDR3 consists of 14 residues. V gave up 4 bases and J gave up 4 bases; unmatched junction bases: 2. As DNA, the CDR3 is TGCGCCAGCAGCCGGACTAGCGGGAAGTACGAGCAGTACTTC. Encoded protein: CASSRTSGKYEQYF.

The table lists this clonotype with many counts. The J gene is TRBJ2-7, the V gene TRBV10-1, with 8 nucleotides matching TRBD1. V lost 3 bases, J lost 5 bases, and 9 bases stayed unmatched. Germline loops: CDR1 WNHNN, CDR2 SYGVQD (reference sequence). This CDR3 region has 15 residues. The CDR3 reads CASSDGQGSRHEQYF. The CDR3 nucleotides are TGCGCCAGCAGTGACGGACAGGGCAGTAGGCACGAGCAGTACTTC.